This entry concerns a single T cell receptor beta chain. The antigen remains undetermined. Sample-barcoded 5' priming and a J-beta primer mix drove a second PCR of about 6 to 12 cycles. TCRdb re-derived calls from the 5' RACE reads in MiXCR, one entry per CDR3 protein. The sample lists under 750,000 distinct CDR3 sequences; roughly 43% were seen once. Germline-derived CDR1 and CDR2 are DFQATT and SNEGSKA (reference sequence). The V and J ends lost 3 bases and 7 bases, in that order; junction bases with no gene match: 9. The CDR3 runs to 15 residues. This sample stems from a study of blood T cells in healthy people across ages. Study results and limitations: Researchers said unsorted PBMCs prevented a conclusive naive versus antigen-experienced comparison.

Healthy Caucasian individuals from Russia aged about 6 to 95 were enrolled as donors. At least 5.5 micrograms of total RNA were extracted per sample. This TCR was recovered from an elderly man in good health. The chain combines TRBV20-1 with TRBJ2-5; 12 positions agree with TRBD2. The sample consisted of blood. CDR3 sequence: CSARTSGSVGGTQYF. The CDR3 bases are TGCAGTGCTAGGACTAGCGGGAGCGTGGGAGGGACCCAGTACTTC.